Listed here are 6 T cell receptor beta chains from one sample, sequenced in a study of T cell clones after liver transplantation (dated by TCRdb to between 2018 and 2020). Library preparation was by the immunoSEQ multiplex PCR assay. TCRdb provides this immuneACCESS table in a form limited to in-frame rearrangements. Some clones are lacking; in checked studies, under half of them reflect an unresolved V gene, and why the rest are absent is not known. The sample includes around 77,000 clones, with 80% observed a single time. Around 0.72% of the sample is held by the ten biggest clonotypes. The specimen comprised CD4+ T cells from blood, sampled 12 months after liver transplant. These TCRs come from a human patient who received a liver transplant. After a transplant, the graft donor may have provided part of the T cells.

This clone was picked up a small number of times. V is TRBV29-1 and J is TRBJ1-5, with TRBD1 as a possible D gene (6 bases). The CDR3 runs to 13 residues. V lost 8 bases and J 7 bases, leaving 18 bases between the germline ends. Looked up from germline, CDR1 is SQVTM and CDR2 is ANQGSEA. CDR3 protein: CSISWGAGQPQHF. The CDR3 DNA follows: TGCAGCATCTCTTGGGGGGCAGGACAGCCCCAGCATTTT.

The chain carries TRBV14 and TRBJ1-1; D unclear. V gave up 3 bases and J gave up 1 base, with 15 bases separating them. This CDR3 has 16 residues. Germline CDR1 reads SGHDN; CDR2 reads FVKESK. Written as DNA, the CDR3 is TGTGCCAGCAGCCAGGACCTCATGCCACCGAACACTGAAGCTTTCTTT. Residues: CASSQDLMPPNTEAFF.

This rearrangement joins TRBV27 to TRBJ1-1; D unclear. Germline CDR1 reads MNHEY; CDR2 reads SMNVEV (reference sequence). V dropped 6 bases and J dropped 10 bases, with 15 bases sitting between them. The CDR3 contains 12 residues. CDR3 nucleotides: TGTGCCAGCAGCCACTTAGGCGAGGGAGCTTTCTTT. This gives the protein CASSHLGEGAFF.

The chain combines TRBV2 with TRBJ1-1; 7 bases agree with TRBD1. The ends lost 2 bases at V and 7 bases at J; junction bases unmatched: 4. This CDR3 spans 13 amino acids. Per germline, CDR1 SNHLY and CDR2 FYNNEI. CDR3 in amino acids: CASSETAGGEAFF. CDR3 DNA sequence: TGTGCCAGCAGTGAAACCGCAGGGGGTGAAGCTTTCTTT.

V usage is TRBV7-2 and J usage is TRBJ2-6, with D unresolved. V lost 5 bases to trimming and J lost 0 bases, with 17 bases between them. The length of the CDR3 is 18 residues. In germline, CDR1 is SGHTA, CDR2 FQGNSA. In DNA, the CDR3 is TGTGCCAGCAGCGGTGGGCCTTTTCCGAGCTCTGGGGCCAACGTCCTGACTTTC. Its protein is CASSGGPFPSSGANVLTF. The entire variable domain, with the rest obtained from reference TRBV7-2 and TRBJ2-6, is as follows: GAGVSQSPSNKVTEKGKDVELRCDPISGHTALYWYRQSLGQGLEFLIYFQGNSAPDKSGLPSDRFSAERTGGSVSTLTIQRTQQEDSAVYLCASSGGPFPSSGANVLTFGAGSRLTVL.

The chain has TRBV18 and TRBJ2-1, with 9 bases identical to TRBD1. This CDR3 contains 15 residues. The junction had 8 bases not matched to a gene; V was cut back by 4 bases and J by 7 bases. The germline V gene encodes CDR1 KGHSH and CDR2 LQKENI. CDR3 residues: CASSLGTGLGNEQFF. The CDR3 DNA reads TGTGCCAGCTCACTTGGGACAGGGTTGGGGAATGAGCAGTTCTTC.